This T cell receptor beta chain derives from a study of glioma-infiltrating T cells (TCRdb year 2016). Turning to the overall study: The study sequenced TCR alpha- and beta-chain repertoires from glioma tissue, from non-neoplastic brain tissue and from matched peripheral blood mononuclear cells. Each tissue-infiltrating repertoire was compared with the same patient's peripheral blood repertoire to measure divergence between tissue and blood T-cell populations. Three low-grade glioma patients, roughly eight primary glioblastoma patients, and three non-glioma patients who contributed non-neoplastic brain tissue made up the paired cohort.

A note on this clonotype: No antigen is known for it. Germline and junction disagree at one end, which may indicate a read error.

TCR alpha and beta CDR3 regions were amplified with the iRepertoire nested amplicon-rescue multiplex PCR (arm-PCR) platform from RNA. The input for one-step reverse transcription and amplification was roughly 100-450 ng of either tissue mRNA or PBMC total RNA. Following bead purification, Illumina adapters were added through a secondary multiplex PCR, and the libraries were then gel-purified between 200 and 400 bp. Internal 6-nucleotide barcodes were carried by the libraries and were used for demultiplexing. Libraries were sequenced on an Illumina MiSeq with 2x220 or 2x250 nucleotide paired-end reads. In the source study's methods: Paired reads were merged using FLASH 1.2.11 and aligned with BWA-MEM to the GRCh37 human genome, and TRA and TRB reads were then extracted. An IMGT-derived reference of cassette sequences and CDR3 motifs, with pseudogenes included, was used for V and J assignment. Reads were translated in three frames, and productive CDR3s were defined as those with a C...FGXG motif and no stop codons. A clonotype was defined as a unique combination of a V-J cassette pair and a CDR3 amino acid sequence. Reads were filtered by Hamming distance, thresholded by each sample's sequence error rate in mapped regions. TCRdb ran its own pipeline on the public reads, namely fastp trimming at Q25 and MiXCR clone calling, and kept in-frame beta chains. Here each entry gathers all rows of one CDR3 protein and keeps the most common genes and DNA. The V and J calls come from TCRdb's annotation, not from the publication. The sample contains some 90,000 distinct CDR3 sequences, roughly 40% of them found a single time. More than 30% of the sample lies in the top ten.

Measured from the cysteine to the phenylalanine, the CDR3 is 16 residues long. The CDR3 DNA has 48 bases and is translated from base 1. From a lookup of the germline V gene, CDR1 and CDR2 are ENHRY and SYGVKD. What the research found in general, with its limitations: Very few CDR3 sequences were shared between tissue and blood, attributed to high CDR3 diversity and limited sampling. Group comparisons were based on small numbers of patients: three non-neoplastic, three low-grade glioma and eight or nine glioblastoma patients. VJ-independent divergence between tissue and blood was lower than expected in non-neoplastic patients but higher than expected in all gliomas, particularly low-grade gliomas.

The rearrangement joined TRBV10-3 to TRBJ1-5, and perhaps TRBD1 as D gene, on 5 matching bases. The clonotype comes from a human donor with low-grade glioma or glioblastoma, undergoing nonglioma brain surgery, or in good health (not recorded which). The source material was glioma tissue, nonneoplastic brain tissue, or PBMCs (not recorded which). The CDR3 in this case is CAISGSRTISNQHQHF. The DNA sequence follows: TGTGCCATCAGTGGGTCTAGGACAATTAGCAATCAGCACCAGCATTTT.